Sequencing of this T cell receptor (beta chain) was carried out in a study of blood T cell repertoires in COVID-19. Generated by immunoSEQ multiplex PCR, the TCRdb table keeps only in-frame clones and is missing some. This sample has under 60,000 clones, with around 90% found just once. CDR1 and CDR2 from the germline V gene are MNHNS and SASEGT. CDR3 length equals 18 residues. The V gene end was trimmed by 4 bases and the J gene end by 9 bases; junction bases not matched to a gene: 18. The chain links TRBV6-1 to TRBJ2-1; 10 bases line up with TRBD2. Sequenced input: peripheral blood. The source is a human donor with active COVID-19. The donor label of this sample is uncertain. The CDR3 is CASSVRLAGVPTQGEQFF. Written as DNA, the CDR3 is TGTGCCAGCAGTGTACGGCTAGCGGGGGTCCCTACCCAAGGTGAGCAGTTCTTC.